This T cell receptor beta chain comes out of a study of blood T cells in healthy people across ages. The wider study: Capturing about one barcoded beta molecule per two T cells was achieved by template switching.

PCR was performed a second time for about 6 to 12 cycles using a sample-barcoded 5' primer and a J-beta primer mix. TCRdb reanalysed the 5' RACE reads using MiXCR and keeps one entry per CDR3 protein. Of approximately 800,000 distinct CDR3 sequences listed, around 25% are singletons. Per germline, CDR1 KGHDR and CDR2 SFDVKD. CDR3 size: 15 residues. This clonotype was detected only a few times. This same sample was also taken into another study, of T cells of mothers and their children. As that report states: For related and unrelated pairs alike, thymic selection shapes TCR recombination output similarly.

This receptor was obtained from a boy aged 5 to 17 in good health. Sequenced sample: blood. This chain connects TRBV24-1 to TRBJ2-5, with D perhaps given as TRBD1 or TRBD2 (5 bases each). TRBJ2-1 explains the end of the DNA better; the J call may be wrong. The CDR3 coding sequence is TGTGCCACCAGTGATTCGGGGCAGGGCGGCAATGAGCAGTTCTTC. Its translation is CATSDSGQGGNEQFF.